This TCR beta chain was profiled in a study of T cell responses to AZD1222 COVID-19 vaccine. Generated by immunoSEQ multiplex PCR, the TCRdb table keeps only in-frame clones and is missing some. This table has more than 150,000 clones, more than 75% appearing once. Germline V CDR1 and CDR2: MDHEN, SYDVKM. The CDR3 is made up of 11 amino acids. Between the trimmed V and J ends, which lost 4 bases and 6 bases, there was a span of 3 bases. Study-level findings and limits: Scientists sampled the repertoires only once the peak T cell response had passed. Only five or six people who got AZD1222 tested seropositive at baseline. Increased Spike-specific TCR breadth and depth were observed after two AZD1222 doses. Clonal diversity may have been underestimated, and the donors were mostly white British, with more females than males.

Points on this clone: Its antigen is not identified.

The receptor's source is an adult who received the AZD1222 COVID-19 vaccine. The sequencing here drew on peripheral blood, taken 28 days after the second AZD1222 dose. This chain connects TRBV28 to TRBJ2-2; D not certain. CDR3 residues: CASSWSGELFF. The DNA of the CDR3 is TGTGCCAGCAGTTGGTCCGGGGAGCTGTTTTTT.